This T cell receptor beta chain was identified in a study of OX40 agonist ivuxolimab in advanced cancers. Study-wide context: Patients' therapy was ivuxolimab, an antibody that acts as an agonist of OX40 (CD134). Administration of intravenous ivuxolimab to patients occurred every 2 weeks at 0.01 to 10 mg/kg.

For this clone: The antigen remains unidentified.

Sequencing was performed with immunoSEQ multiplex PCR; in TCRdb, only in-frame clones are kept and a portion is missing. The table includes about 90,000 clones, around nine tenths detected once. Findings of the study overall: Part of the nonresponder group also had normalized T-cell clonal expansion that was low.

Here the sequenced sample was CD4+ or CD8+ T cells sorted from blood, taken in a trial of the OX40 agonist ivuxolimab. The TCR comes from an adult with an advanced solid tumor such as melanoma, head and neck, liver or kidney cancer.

The CDR3 protein is CASSLQGAYEQYF. CDR3 nucleotide sequence: TGTGCCAGCAGCCTACAGGGGGCCTACGAGCAGTACTTC. The chain uses TRBV6-5 and TRBJ2-7, with 8 positions matching TRBD1. Germline assignment: CDR1 MNHEY and CDR2 SVGAGI. The trim removed 6 bases at V and 2 bases at J, leaving 3 bases unmatched. This CDR3 spans 13 amino acids.